A selection of T cell receptor beta chains follows, all from one sample in a study of human T cells and chemical hapten exposure. TCRdb reprocessed the RACE reads with MiXCR, giving one entry per CDR3 protein. The profile shows 250,000 to 300,000 distinct CDR3 sequences, approximately 7.5% of them singletons. The starting material was whole blood, obtained in connection with sensitization to the hapten diphenylcyclopropenone (DPC). All receptors come from a man aged 18 to 29 with alopecia areata. Some clones in this sample may be carry-over from other donors' samples. Each CDR3 is given with its conserved first and last residue. The D gene is left open where the match is weak. Not every row has a clone size; where given, it reads once, few, many or a size class.

J | D | size | V | DNA | CDR3
TRBJ1-2 | NA | few | TRBV6-5 | TGTGCCAGCAGTTATGCCTTCAGGGTTGGCTACACCTTC | CASSYAFRVGYTF
TRBJ2-5 | TRBD1 | few | TRBV10-1 | TGCGCCAGCAGTCGGGGAGACAGGGATTCTGAGACCCAGTACTTC | CASSRGDRDSETQYF
TRBJ2-7 | NA | few | TRBV4-1 | TGCGCCAGCAGCCATCCGGGACAACGAGTCTACGAGCAGTACTTC | CASSHPGQRVYEQYF
TRBJ2-2 | NA | few | TRBV7-2 | TGTGCCAGCAGCTTAACGGGGGCCTTCCTGGTTACCGGGGAGCTGTTTTTT | CASSLTGAFLVTGELFF
TRBJ2-5 | NA | NA | TRBV7-9 | TGTGCCAGCAGCTTCGGGACACTCCTTCAAGAGACCCAGTACTTC | CASSFGTLLQETQYF
TRBJ2-3 | TRBD1 | NA | TRBV7-3 | TGTGCCAGCAGCCCCGGACAGGGCATGTCAGATACGCAGTATTTT | CASSPGQGMSDTQYF
TRBJ1-1 | NA | many | TRBV29-1 | TGCAGCGGTGGGGGTCGGCTTTCGAACACTGAAGCTTTCTTT | CSGGGRLSNTEAFF
TRBJ1-4 | NA | NA | TRBV6-2/TRBV6-3 | TGTGCCAGCGAGAGCGACGGGGGTGAAAAACTGTTTTTT | CASESDGGEKLFF
TRBJ1-6 | NA | few | TRBV7-2 | TGTGCCAGCAGCTTAGGGAGCCAGGGTGGTTCACCCCTCCACTTT | CASSLGSQGGSPLHF
TRBJ2-7 | TRBD1 | many | TRBV20-1 | TGCAGTGCTACTAACACCGGGACAGGCTCCTACGAGCAGTACTTC | CSATNTGTGSYEQYF
TRBJ1-1 | NA | few | TRBV4-3 | TGCGCCAGCAGCCGAGAAGACAGGTTGAACACTGAAGCTTTCTTT | CASSREDRLNTEAFF
TRBJ1-1 | TRBD1 | few | TRBV5-1 | TGCGCCAGCAGCCACGGGACAGGGGCTGGGATGAACACTGAAGCTTTCTTT | CASSHGTGAGMNTEAFF
TRBJ1-6 | NA | NA | TRBV6-5 | TGTGCCAGCAGTTACTCGAGTCCGTCCAACTCCTATAATTCACCCCTCCACTTT | CASSYSSPSNSYNSPLHF
TRBJ1-5 | NA | many | TRBV20-1 | TGCAGTGCTAGAGTAGGGGCGAGCAATCAGCCCCAGCATTTT | CSARVGASNQPQHF
TRBJ1-4 | TRBD1 | many | TRBV5-1 | TGCGCCAGCAGCTTGGAACAGGGGGCACCTAATGAAAAACTGTTTTTT | CASSLEQGAPNEKLFF
TRBJ1-1 | NA | many | TRBV5-1 | TGCGCCAGCAGCTTGGAATCTGAAGCTTTCTTT | CASSLESEAFF
TRBJ1-3 | NA | few | TRBV10-3 | TGTGCCATGACGACAGGCAATTCCCCACTCTCTGGAAACACCATATATTTT | CAMTTGNSPLSGNTIYF
TRBJ2-7 | NA | NA | TRBV5-1 | TGCGCCAGCAGCTTTTTGCCCGGCGGGGAAACTTCCTACGAGCAGTACTTC | CASSFLPGGETSYEQYF
TRBJ1-1 | NA | few | TRBV28 | TGTGCCAGCACCCCGACAGTCTTGAACACTGAAGCTTTCTTT | CASTPTVLNTEAFF
TRBJ1-5 | TRBD1 | many | TRBV10-3 | TGTGCCATCAGTGGACAGGGGGACAATCAGCCCCAGCATTTT | CAISGQGDNQPQHF
TRBJ2-2 | TRBD1 | few | TRBV24-1 | TGTGCCACCAGTGATTTGCCGGGACAGGGGACGAACACCGGGGAGCTGTTTTTT | CATSDLPGQGTNTGELFF
TRBJ1-3 | NA | few | TRBV7-9 | TGTGCCAGCAGCTTGTACACCTCTGGAAACACCATATATTTT | CASSLYTSGNTIYF
TRBJ1-2 | NA | few | TRBV7-2 | TGTGCCAGCAGCTTAGGGGCAGGGAATGGGTATGGCTACACCTTC | CASSLGAGNGYGYTF
TRBJ2-7 | NA | many | TRBV6-5 | TGTGCCAGCAGTCGCCTCCGGGGGTCCTACGAGCAGTACTTC | CASSRLRGSYEQYF
TRBJ2-1 | TRBD1 | few | TRBV11-2 | TGTGCCAGCAGCCAGACAGGGAGCCCCTACAATGAGCAGTTCTTC | CASSQTGSPYNEQFF
TRBJ2-1 | NA | few | TRBV5-1 | TGCGCCAGCAGCCGGAACGTCGTAGGTGGGGAGCAGTTCTTC | CASSRNVVGGEQFF
TRBJ1-5 | NA | few | TRBV20-1 | TGCAGTGCCAGCCGGCCATGGGACGGCCAGCCCCAGCATTTT | CSASRPWDGQPQHF
TRBJ1-1 | NA | many | TRBV4-3 | TGCGCCAGCAGCCAAGCTTCGGGGAACACTGAAGCTTTCTTT | CASSQASGNTEAFF
TRBJ1-1 | TRBD1 | many | TRBV5-8 | TGTGCCAGCAGGGTTCGGGACAGCCTGAACACTGAAGCTTTCTTT | CASRVRDSLNTEAFF
TRBJ1-1 | NA | many | TRBV4-3 | TGCGCCAGCAGACCCGACAGGACCGGAGCCACTGAAGCTTTCTTT | CASRPDRTGATEAFF
TRBJ1-5 | NA | many | TRBV3-1 | TGTGCCAGCAGCCAAGCCCCCAGACGGCCCCAGCATTTT | CASSQAPRRPQHF
TRBJ1-6 | NA | NA | TRBV4-3 | TGCGCCAGCAGCCAAGACAAGAGCGCACCCCTCCACTTT | CASSQDKSAPLHF
TRBJ1-2 | NA | NA | TRBV7-9 | TGTGCCAGCAGTAGAGGGGGAATCCTCTATGGCTACACCTTC | CASSRGGILYGYTF
TRBJ2-6 | NA | few | TRBV3-1 | TGTGCCAGCAGCCAAAGCAGGAGGGCAGGGGCCAACGTCCTGACTTTC | CASSQSRRAGANVLTF
TRBJ1-2 | NA | NA | TRBV20-1 | TGCAGTGCTAGGCCCCCTTACAAGACTTCTCACTATGGCTACACCTTC | CSARPPYKTSHYGYTF
TRBJ2-2 | NA | few | TRBV29-1 | TGCAGCGTTGTGTCAGGGGGCGCGGGAGGACCCGGGGAGCTGTTTTTT | CSVVSGGAGGPGELFF
TRBJ1-5 | NA | few | TRBV20-1 | TGCAGTGCTAGGGCCCAGGGACTACAGCCCCAGCATTTT | CSARAQGLQPQHF
TRBJ2-2 | NA | many | TRBV15 | TGTGCCACCAGCAGAAACACCGGGGAGCTGTTTTTT | CATSRNTGELFF
TRBJ2-5 | NA | few | TRBV7-2 | TGTGCCAGCAGCTTAGAGCAGGACCCGGAGTACTTC | CASSLEQDPEYF
TRBJ2-1 | TRBD2 | NA | TRBV7-2 | TGTGCCAGCAGCTCCAAGGGGGGACTAGCGGGCTCCTACAATGAGCAGTTCTTC | CASSSKGGLAGSYNEQFF
TRBJ1-6 | TRBD1 | many | TRBV4-3 | TGCGCCAGCAGCCATCGGAGAGCGGGACAGAATAATTCACCCCTCCACTTT | CASSHRRAGQNNSPLHF
TRBJ1-1 | NA | few | TRBV10-3 | TGTGCCATCACTTTAAAACCAGGGAGGAACACTGAAGCTTTCTTT | CAITLKPGRNTEAFF
TRBJ2-1 | TRBD2 | few | TRBV9 | TGTGCCAGCAGCTCAAGCGGGGTTGGCTCCTACAATGAGCAGTTCTTC | CASSSSGVGSYNEQFF
TRBJ2-5 | TRBD1 | NA | TRBV6-5 | TGTGCCAGCAGTTACGGCCCGGGACAGCTAATCCAAGAGACCCAGTACTTC | CASSYGPGQLIQETQYF
TRBJ2-3 | NA | many | TRBV6-6 | TGTGCCAGCAGTTACACCAAAAACACAGATACGCAGTATTTT | CASSYTKNTDTQYF
TRBJ1-4 | NA | few | TRBV5-6 | TGTGCCAGCAGCTTGGACCTGAACCTAGCAACTAATGAAAAACTGTTTTTT | CASSLDLNLATNEKLFF
TRBJ2-1 | NA | NA | TRBV20-1 | TGCAGTGCTTTAGCGAGGACCTACAATGAGCAGTTCTTC | CSALARTYNEQFF
TRBJ2-1 | NA | many | TRBV12-3/TRBV12-4 | TGTGCCAGCAGTTTAGGCGACACGTCCAATGAGCAGTTCTTC | CASSLGDTSNEQFF
TRBJ2-3 | NA | few | TRBV27 | TGTGCCAGCAGCCCCAGGGGCTACACAGATACGCAGTATTTT | CASSPRGYTDTQYF
TRBJ2-3 | NA | NA | TRBV7-3 | TGTGCCAGCAGCTTGAAAGGTTTGACAGATACGCAGTATTTT | CASSLKGLTDTQYF
TRBJ2-7 | TRBD2 | NA | TRBV3-1 | TGTGCCAGCAGCCTGTGGACTAGCGGATACTACGAGCAGTACTTC | CASSLWTSGYYEQYF
TRBJ2-4 | TRBD2 | NA | TRBV7-2 | TGTGCCAGCAGCTCGCGGGGGAAAAGTGGGGACATTCAGTACTTC | CASSSRGKSGDIQYF
TRBJ1-2 | TRBD1 | NA | TRBV6-5 | TGTGCCAGCAGTTACTCCCCCTCAGGGGGCGGCTATGGCTACACCTTC | CASSYSPSGGGYGYTF
TRBJ1-1 | TRBD1 | NA | TRBV5-4 | TGTGCCAGCAGGTCCGGGACAGGACGTAACACTGAAGCTTTCTTT | CASRSGTGRNTEAFF